The T cell receptor beta chain described here comes from a study of shared clonotypes between healthy human individuals. Study context: The cohort had two women and a few men, ages 18 to 49.

Concerning this clone itself: Antigen specificity is unknown.

Study-level results: When naive CD4 clonotypes were compared across four donors, 4% to 5.5% were shared.

V was clipped by 4 bases and J by 4 bases; unmatched bases: 5. CDR1 MRHNA and CDR2 SNTAGT come from the germline V gene. The CDR3 runs 15 residues. TCRdb's copy holds only in-frame clones and misses some; the assay was immunoSEQ multiplex PCR. The repertoire has some 1.4 million clones, over 95% of them found once; the top ten carry roughly 1.1%. V and J are TRBV6-4 and TRBJ2-3, with TRBD2 matching 10 bases. The clonotype originates from a man aged 25-45 years in good health. Source material: naive CD4+ T cells sorted from blood. Specified subset: CD45RA+ positively selected. CDR3 amino acids: CASSGEAGGPDTQYF. The CDR3 DNA follows: TGTGCCAGCAGTGGAGAAGCGGGAGGGCCAGATACGCAGTATTTT.